Listed below are T cell receptor beta chains from one sample, sequenced in a study of cytomegalovirus exposure and HLA in healthy donors. Using immunoSEQ multiplex PCR, the repertoire was profiled, and TCRdb retains in-frame clones only, with some absent. The sample records 120,000 to 150,000 clones, about 80% being singletons. What was sequenced was PBMCs. These receptors were obtained from a male donor in good health and CMV-seronegative. Each CDR3 is given with its conserved first and last residue. The order of the fields is clone size, J gene, V gene, D gene, CDR3 DNA, CDR3 protein. The D gene is left open where the match is weak. Clone size is given for some rows only: seen once, a few or many times, or a class if the clone is expanded.

abundance: .; j_gene: TRBJ1-2; v_gene: TRBV5-8; d_gene: .; CDR3nt: TGTGCCAGCAATCCAGGTGGCGAATTCAACTATGGCTACACCTTC; CDR3aa: CASNPGGEFNYGYTF
abundance: .; j_gene: TRBJ1-3; v_gene: TRBV6-5; d_gene: .; CDR3nt: TGTGCCAGCAGTTACTCTCGGGGATCTGGAAACACCATATATTTT; CDR3aa: CASSYSRGSGNTIYF
abundance: .; j_gene: TRBJ2-7; v_gene: TRBV28; d_gene: TRBD1; CDR3nt: TGTGCCAGCAGTTTAGGGGGACAGGGGCCTCACGAGCAGTACTTC; CDR3aa: CASSLGGQGPHEQYF
abundance: few; j_gene: TRBJ1-1; v_gene: TRBV28; d_gene: .; CDR3nt: TGTGCCAGCACAGCGGGTAGGGCTGAAGCTTTCTTT; CDR3aa: CASTAGRAEAFF
abundance: .; j_gene: TRBJ2-3; v_gene: TRBV7-9; d_gene: .; CDR3nt: TGTGCCAGCAGCGCACGCGGGGTGGGGCGCGGGGATACGCAGTATTTT; CDR3aa: CASSARGVGRGDTQYF
abundance: few; j_gene: TRBJ1-1; v_gene: TRBV28; d_gene: .; CDR3nt: TGTGCCAGCAGTATCCCAGGGTTTGGTGAAGCTTTCTTT; CDR3aa: CASSIPGFGEAFF
abundance: .; j_gene: TRBJ1-2; v_gene: TRBV7-3; d_gene: TRBD1; CDR3nt: TGTGCCAGCAGCCCCGGATACACAGGGGGCACGTATGGCTACACCTTC; CDR3aa: CASSPGYTGGTYGYTF
abundance: .; j_gene: TRBJ1-4; v_gene: TRBV7-7; d_gene: TRBD1; CDR3nt: TGTGCCAGCAGCCCCCTCGGACAGGGAGAAAAACTGTTTTTT; CDR3aa: CASSPLGQGEKLFF
abundance: .; j_gene: TRBJ2-1; v_gene: TRBV7-2; d_gene: .; CDR3nt: TGTGCCAGCAGCCCTGCGGCGAGCTCCTACAATGAGCAGTTCTTC; CDR3aa: CASSPAASSYNEQFF
abundance: few; j_gene: TRBJ2-6; v_gene: TRBV7-9; d_gene: .; CDR3nt: TGTGCCAGCAGCCCAGCGGGGGCCAACGTCCTGACTTTC; CDR3aa: CASSPAGANVLTF
abundance: .; j_gene: TRBJ1-4; v_gene: TRBV7-6; d_gene: .; CDR3nt: TGTGCCAGCAGCTTTAAAAAGGGCCAGGGGCGTATACTTAATGAAAAACTGTTTTTT; CDR3aa: CASSFKKGQGRILNEKLFF
abundance: .; j_gene: TRBJ2-7; v_gene: TRBV7-6; d_gene: TRBD1; CDR3nt: TGTGCCAGCAGCCTCAGGGGGCTGCCCTACGAGCAGTACTTC; CDR3aa: CASSLRGLPYEQYF
abundance: .; j_gene: TRBJ1-3; v_gene: TRBV10-1; d_gene: .; CDR3nt: TGCGCCAGCAGTGACGGCCTCCCAGGGAACACCATATATTTT; CDR3aa: CASSDGLPGNTIYF
abundance: .; j_gene: TRBJ2-7; v_gene: TRBV30; d_gene: .; CDR3nt: TGTGCCTGGAGTGTAGTACAGGGTAACGAGCAGTACTTC; CDR3aa: CAWSVVQGNEQYF
abundance: .; j_gene: TRBJ1-4; v_gene: TRBV4-1; d_gene: .; CDR3nt: TGCGCCAGCAGCCTTAACAGATCTCCTAATGAAAAACTGTTTTTT; CDR3aa: CASSLNRSPNEKLFF
abundance: .; j_gene: TRBJ2-2; v_gene: TRBV30; d_gene: .; CDR3nt: TGTGCCTGGAACGCGGGTTCTTCGGCCGGGGAGCTGTTTTTT; CDR3aa: CAWNAGSSAGELFF
abundance: .; j_gene: TRBJ1-5; v_gene: TRBV6-1; d_gene: .; CDR3nt: TGTGCCAGCAGTGAAGGCAGGGGCTTGGGCAATCAGCCCCAGCATTTT; CDR3aa: CASSEGRGLGNQPQHF
abundance: .; j_gene: TRBJ1-2; v_gene: TRBV30; d_gene: .; CDR3nt: TGTGCCTGGAGTCCCCAGGGGCTGGAAGGCTACACCTTC; CDR3aa: CAWSPQGLEGYTF
abundance: .; j_gene: TRBJ1-5; v_gene: TRBV5-6; d_gene: TRBD1; CDR3nt: TGTGCCAGCAGCTTCAGGGACAGGGGGCCCCAGCATTTT; CDR3aa: CASSFRDRGPQHF
abundance: few; j_gene: TRBJ2-3; v_gene: TRBV18; d_gene: .; CDR3nt: TGTGCCAGCTCACCACCCAGGGAGCGGGGCACAGATACGCAGTATTTT; CDR3aa: CASSPPRERGTDTQYF
abundance: .; j_gene: TRBJ1-1; v_gene: TRBV7-9; d_gene: .; CDR3nt: TGTGCCAGCAGCCATGGAGGGGAGAACACTGAAGCTTTCTTT; CDR3aa: CASSHGGENTEAFF
abundance: .; j_gene: TRBJ1-6; v_gene: TRBV6-1; d_gene: .; CDR3nt: TGTGCCAGCAGTGATCAGCTCGGGAATTCACCCCTCCACTTT; CDR3aa: CASSDQLGNSPLHF
abundance: .; j_gene: TRBJ2-3; v_gene: TRBV27; d_gene: TRBD2; CDR3nt: TGTGCCAGCAGTTGGATCGGTAGCGGGGCGATCACAGATACGCAGTATTTT; CDR3aa: CASSWIGSGAITDTQYF
abundance: .; j_gene: TRBJ1-1; v_gene: TRBV7-9; d_gene: TRBD1; CDR3nt: TGTGCCAGCAGTACAGACAGGGCTACTGAAGCTTTCTTT; CDR3aa: CASSTDRATEAFF
abundance: .; j_gene: TRBJ2-7; v_gene: TRBV6-5; d_gene: .; CDR3nt: TGTGCCAGCAGTTACGGTCAGGCGGGGAGGTACGAGCAGTACTTC; CDR3aa: CASSYGQAGRYEQYF
abundance: .; j_gene: TRBJ2-5; v_gene: TRBV29-1; d_gene: .; CDR3nt: TGCAGCGTTGAAAACCTAGCGTTAACCCGGGAGACCCAGTACTTC; CDR3aa: CSVENLALTRETQYF
abundance: few; j_gene: TRBJ1-4; v_gene: TRBV5-1; d_gene: .; CDR3nt: TGCGCCAGCAGCTTGAGCCACAGCCTCTGGGATGAAAAACTGTTTTTT; CDR3aa: CASSLSHSLWDEKLFF
abundance: .; j_gene: TRBJ2-7; v_gene: TRBV18; d_gene: .; CDR3nt: TGTGCCAGCTCACCGGGCCTTACCTCCTACGAGCAGTACTTC; CDR3aa: CASSPGLTSYEQYF
abundance: .; j_gene: TRBJ2-2; v_gene: TRBV30; d_gene: TRBD1; CDR3nt: TGTGCCTGGAGCGGGACAGCCACCGGGGAGCTGTTTTTT; CDR3aa: CAWSGTATGELFF
abundance: .; j_gene: TRBJ2-7; v_gene: TRBV10-3; d_gene: TRBD1; CDR3nt: TGTGCCATCAAGGGGGACAGGGACGAGCAGTACTTC; CDR3aa: CAIKGDRDEQYF
abundance: .; j_gene: TRBJ1-1; v_gene: TRBV29-1; d_gene: TRBD1; CDR3nt: TGCAGCGTCGGGACAGACACTGAAGCTTTCTTT; CDR3aa: CSVGTDTEAFF
abundance: .; j_gene: TRBJ2-7; v_gene: TRBV6-5; d_gene: TRBD1; CDR3nt: TGTGCCAGCAGTTACTCAGCCAGGGGGCTGTACGAGCAGTACTTC; CDR3aa: CASSYSARGLYEQYF
abundance: .; j_gene: TRBJ1-2; v_gene: TRBV7-3; d_gene: .; CDR3nt: TGTGCCAGCAGCTTATTTCCGGGAAACTATGGCTACACCTTC; CDR3aa: CASSLFPGNYGYTF
abundance: .; j_gene: TRBJ1-4; v_gene: TRBV5-5; d_gene: .; CDR3nt: TGTGCCAGCAGCTTGGAACCAAATTGGGCTGAAAAACTGTTTTTT; CDR3aa: CASSLEPNWAEKLFF
abundance: .; j_gene: TRBJ1-2; v_gene: TRBV13; d_gene: TRBD1; CDR3nt: TGTGCCAGCAGCCTGACAGGGGATCGTGCTAACTATGGCTACACCTTC; CDR3aa: CASSLTGDRANYGYTF
abundance: .; j_gene: TRBJ1-1; v_gene: TRBV5-1; d_gene: .; CDR3nt: TGCGCCAGCAGCTTGGGCAGTAACACTGAAGCTTTCTTT; CDR3aa: CASSLGSNTEAFF
abundance: .; j_gene: TRBJ2-5; v_gene: TRBV30; d_gene: .; CDR3nt: TGTGCCTGGAGTGGTATTCCGGGAGAGACCCAGTACTTC; CDR3aa: CAWSGIPGETQYF
abundance: .; j_gene: TRBJ2-2; v_gene: TRBV4-2; d_gene: TRBD2; CDR3nt: TGTGCCAGCAGCCAGGCCCCGACGGGGGGGCCGAACACCGGGGAGCTGTTTTTT; CDR3aa: CASSQAPTGGPNTGELFF
abundance: .; j_gene: TRBJ2-1; v_gene: TRBV6-6; d_gene: TRBD1; CDR3nt: TGTGCCTTGGCAAGACAGGGGGCCTACAATGAGCAGTTCTTC; CDR3aa: CALARQGAYNEQFF
abundance: .; j_gene: TRBJ2-3; v_gene: TRBV5-1; d_gene: .; CDR3nt: TGCGCCAGCAGCTTGGCCCAAAGCACAGATACGCAGTATTTT; CDR3aa: CASSLAQSTDTQYF
abundance: .; j_gene: TRBJ2-5; v_gene: TRBV7-2; d_gene: TRBD2; CDR3nt: TGTGCCAGCAGCCATGGGGGGGGACCGTCGGGAGAGACCCAGTACTTC; CDR3aa: CASSHGGGPSGETQYF
abundance: .; j_gene: TRBJ2-3; v_gene: TRBV6-6; d_gene: TRBD1; CDR3nt: TGTGCCAGCAGAGACCAGGGGGCTAGCACAGATACGCAGTATTTT; CDR3aa: CASRDQGASTDTQYF
abundance: few; j_gene: TRBJ2-2; v_gene: TRBV5-1; d_gene: TRBD1; CDR3nt: TGCGCCAGCAGCCCGGGACAGGGGGCCGGGGAGCTGTTTTTT; CDR3aa: CASSPGQGAGELFF
abundance: .; j_gene: TRBJ1-1; v_gene: TRBV28; d_gene: .; CDR3nt: TGTGCCAGCACGAGGAGGGCTACCGCTGAAGCTTTCTTT; CDR3aa: CASTRRATAEAFF
abundance: .; j_gene: TRBJ2-7; v_gene: TRBV28; d_gene: .; CDR3nt: TGTGCCAGCAGTTTTTCGCTTACTAGCTTCTACGAGCAGTACTTC; CDR3aa: CASSFSLTSFYEQYF
abundance: .; j_gene: TRBJ1-5; v_gene: TRBV6-6; d_gene: .; CDR3nt: TGTGCCAGCGCTATTGATTATAGCAATCAGCCCCAGCATTTT; CDR3aa: CASAIDYSNQPQHF
abundance: .; j_gene: TRBJ2-1; v_gene: TRBV29-1; d_gene: .; CDR3nt: TGCAGCGTTGAAGAGACAAGCAATGAGCAGTTCTTC; CDR3aa: CSVEETSNEQFF
abundance: .; j_gene: TRBJ2-6; v_gene: TRBV6-4; d_gene: TRBD1; CDR3nt: TGTGCCAGCAGTGTGGTGGGACAGGGGTTTACCTCTGGGGCCAACGTCCTGACTTTC; CDR3aa: CASSVVGQGFTSGANVLTF
abundance: .; j_gene: TRBJ2-3; v_gene: TRBV5-1; d_gene: .; CDR3nt: TGCGCCAGCAGCGCCACAGGGAGGGGCACAGATACGCAGTATTTT; CDR3aa: CASSATGRGTDTQYF
abundance: .; j_gene: TRBJ2-7; v_gene: TRBV6-1; d_gene: .; CDR3nt: TGTGCCAGCGGGGGGTCCTCCTACGAGCAGTACTTC; CDR3aa: CASGGSSYEQYF
abundance: .; j_gene: TRBJ2-2; v_gene: TRBV4-1; d_gene: .; CDR3nt: TGCGCCAGCAGCCCTCACCCGGGACAGAACACCGGGGAGCTGTTTTTT; CDR3aa: CASSPHPGQNTGELFF